The 18 T cell receptor beta chains given below trace back to one sample, sequenced in a study of T cells in localized non-small cell lung cancer. Clones were read by immunoSEQ multiplex PCR, and TCRdb kept only the in-frame ones, dropping some. Altogether about 83,000 clones are present, 80% being singletons, with the ten largest covering 9.5%. The specimen comprised peripheral blood, sampled before any cancer treatment. The receptor source for this set is an older female donor with stage I lung adenocarcinoma.

The chain links TRBV9 to TRBJ1-4; tentative D call: TRBD1 (5 bases). The V end was cut by 3 bases, the J end by 0 bases, with 9 bases between. CDR3 length: 15 residues. Germline V gene lookup returns CDR1 SGDLS and CDR2 YYNGEE. CDR3 sequence: CASSGGPATNEKLFF. In nucleotides, the CDR3 is TGTGCCAGCAGCGGGGGACCCGCAACTAATGAAAAACTGTTTTTT.

The chain carries TRBV9 and TRBJ2-1, with D perhaps assigned TRBD1 or TRBD2 (6 bases each). Germline loops: CDR1 SGDLS, CDR2 YYNGEE. The CDR3 consists of 17 residues. V was shortened by 0 bases and J by 6 bases, with 19 bases between the two germline ends. This CDR3 reads CASSVDQGLGGSNEQFF. The CDR3 DNA reads TGTGCCAGCAGCGTAGATCAAGGACTCGGGGGCAGCAATGAGCAGTTCTTC. The full variable domain, completed using reference TRBV9 and TRBJ2-1, is DSGVTQTPKHLITATGQRVTLRCSPRSGDLSVYWYQQSLDQGLQFLIQYYNGEERAKGNILERFSAQQFPDLHSELNLSSLELGDSALYFCASSVDQGLGGSNEQFFGPGTRLTVL.

The chain joins TRBV9 to TRBJ2-6; no firm D call. The CDR3 runs to 16 residues. V lost 2 bases, J lost 4 bases, and 13 bases lay in between. Germline CDR1 and CDR2: SGDLS and YYNGEE. Here the CDR3 DNA reads TGTGCCAGCAGCGTCCTGGCGAAGGCGGGGGCCAACGTCCTGACTTTC. Translated: CASSVLAKAGANVLTF.

The V gene is TRBV7-9, the J gene TRBJ2-3; 7 bases fit TRBD1. CDR1 SEHNR and CDR2 FQNEAQ come from the germline V gene (reference sequence). The CDR3 runs 14 residues. J lost 3 bases, V lost 6 bases, and 6 bases had no gene match. CDR3 loop: CASSLGQPTDTQYF. As DNA, the CDR3 is TGTGCCAGCAGTTTGGGACAGCCGACAGATACGCAGTATTTT.

The count of this clone is one. The V and J genes are TRBV5-4 and TRBJ2-1; TRBD2 is a possible D gene (6 bases). The V and J ends lost 4 bases and 1 base respectively, with 12 bases between them. This CDR3 is 15 amino acids long. Germline CDR1 SGHNT, CDR2 YYREEE (reference sequence). As DNA, the CDR3 is TGTGCCAGCAGCCCTGGGACTTATTCCTACAATGAGCAGTTCTTC. Translating it yields CASSPGTYSYNEQFF.

The rearrangement joins TRBV7-2 to TRBJ2-7; D is ambiguous. Germline CDR1 and CDR2: SGHTA and FQGNSA. This CDR3 comprises 13 residues. Trimming removed 3 bases from V and 0 bases from J, with 6 bases in between. CDR3 DNA sequence: TGTGCCAGCAGCTTCTTTCGCTCCTACGAGCAGTACTTC. Its translation is CASSFFRSYEQYF.

The chain carries TRBV6-5 and TRBJ1-1; D uncertain. CDR1 and CDR2 from the germline V gene are MNHEY and SVGAGI. V shed 5 bases and J shed 11 bases, with 12 bases lying between them. The CDR3 loop spans 11 amino acids. The CDR3 DNA sequence: TGTGCCAGCAGTACCTCAAATGGGGCTTTCTTT. Its translation is CASSTSNGAFF.

The chain uses TRBV4-2 and TRBJ2-5; the D gene is possibly TRBD1 (6 bases). Between the trimmed V and J ends, which lost 1 base and 2 bases, there was a span of 8 bases. The CDR3 contains 14 residues. Germline loops: CDR1 LGHNA, CDR2 YNFKEQ. CDR3: CASSQVGQQETQYF. CDR3 in DNA: TGTGCCAGCAGCCAAGTCGGACAGCAAGAGACCCAGTACTTC.

The chain joins TRBV7-9 to TRBJ2-3; 10 nucleotides align to TRBD2. Germline V gene lookup returns CDR1 SEHNR and CDR2 FQNEAQ (reference sequence). The CDR3 totals 15 residues. The trim removed 7 bases at V and 6 bases at J, leaving 10 bases unmatched. Written as DNA, the CDR3 is TGTGCCAGCAAGGAGGTAGCGGGGGGCATGGATACGCAGTATTTT. This codes for CASKEVAGGMDTQYF.

The V call is TRBV6-1, the J call TRBJ2-7; D is unclear. V shed 9 bases and J shed 3 bases, with 15 bases lying between them. The V gene's germline CDR1 is MNHNS and CDR2 SASEGT. This CDR3 is built from 13 residues. In DNA form, the CDR3 reads TGTGCCAGTCAGAGGCAGGTTAACTACGAGCAGTACTTC. This sequence encodes CASQRQVNYEQYF.

This chain connects TRBV11-2 to TRBJ1-1; D may be TRBD1 (6 bases). The V and J ends lost 0 bases and 7 bases respectively, with 9 bases between them. The germline gives CDR1 SGHAT, CDR2 FQNNGV. The CDR3 runs to 13 residues. CDR3 loop: CASSLDGRGEAFF. The CDR3 DNA follows: TGTGCCAGCAGCTTAGATGGCAGGGGTGAAGCTTTCTTT. The full variable domain, rest sourced from reference TRBV11-2 and TRBJ1-1, is EAGVAQSPRYKIIEKRQSVAFWCNPISGHATLYWYQQILGQGPKLLIQFQNNGVVDDSQLPKDRFSAERLKGVDSTLKIQPAKLEDSAVYLCASSLDGRGEAFFGQGTRLTVV.

V usage is TRBV6-6 and J usage is TRBJ1-1; D may be TRBD1 (6 bases). Deletions cut 5 bases from V and 9 bases from J, with 16 bases between. The CDR3 length is 13 residues. The germline V gene has CDR1 MNHNY and CDR2 SVGAGI (reference sequence). The CDR3 is CASSPLRGHQAFF. The CDR3 DNA follows: TGTGCCAGCAGTCCCCTAAGGGGACATCAAGCTTTCTTT.

This clone was counted a few times. The chain links TRBV5-4 to TRBJ1-2, with D maybe TRBD1 (5 bases). The CDR3 is 11 amino acids. Germline CDR1 is SGHNT and CDR2 is YYREEE (reference sequence). V was trimmed by 3 bases and J by 8 bases, leaving 8 bases between them. The CDR3 reads CASSSGRGYTF. CDR3 bases: TGTGCCAGCAGCTCAGGGAGGGGCTACACCTTC. Complete variable domain (other parts from reference TRBV5-4 and TRBJ1-2): ETGVTQSPTHLIKTRGQQVTLRCSSQSGHNTVSWYQQALGQGPQFIFQYYREEENGRGNFPPRFSGLQFPNYSSELNVNALELDDSALYLCASSSGRGYTFGSGTRLTVV.

This chain uses TRBV4-2 with TRBJ1-4; TRBD1 matches at 9 bases. V dropped 6 bases and J dropped 1; count of bases not matched to a gene: 3. CDR3 length equals 15 residues. Germline V lookup: CDR1 LGHNA, CDR2 YNFKEQ. This CDR3 reads CASRLTGGTNEKLFF. CDR3 nucleotides: TGTGCCAGCAGATTGACAGGGGGAACTAATGAAAAACTGTTTTTT.

The rearrangement links TRBV5-1 to TRBJ2-5; tentative D call: TRBD2 (7 bases). This CDR3 is 14 amino acids long. CDR1 and CDR2 from the germline V gene are SGHRS and YFSETQ. Trimming removed 0 bases from V and 5 bases from J, with 11 bases in between. The CDR3 region is CASSLAGGGETQYF. The CDR3 bases are TGCGCCAGCAGCTTGGCGGGGGGCGGTGAGACCCAGTACTTC.

The genes are TRBV6-1 and TRBJ1-6; D uncertain. Germline-derived CDR1 and CDR2 are MNHNS and SASEGT. The CDR3 length is 12 residues. Trimming removed 4 bases at V and 10 bases at J, with 8 bases between. The CDR3 DNA reads as TGTGCCAGCAGTGGCCTCGGGTCACCCCTCCACTTT. Translating it yields CASSGLGSPLHF.

The gene calls are TRBV5-1 and TRBJ1-3; possible D gene TRBD1, 5 bases. V was trimmed by 4 bases and J by 4 bases, leaving 12 bases between them. Germline CDR1 is SGHRS and CDR2 is YFSETQ. The CDR3 loop spans 14 amino acids. CDR3 DNA sequence: TGCGCCAGCAGCCCAGGGTTGGAAGGAAACACCATATATTTT. Protein sequence: CASSPGLEGNTIYF. Variable domain in full (rest from reference TRBV5-1 and TRBJ1-3): KAGVTQTPRYLIKTRGQQVTLSCSPISGHRSVSWYQQTPGQGLQFLFEYFSETQRNKGNFPGRFSGRQFSNSRSEMNVSTLELGDSALYLCASSPGLEGNTIYFGEGSWLTVV.

This clone was recorded once. V gene TRBV30 combines with J gene TRBJ2-5, with 12 positions matching TRBD2. Germline assignment: CDR1 GTSNPN and CDR2 SVGIG (reference sequence). The V segment lost 4 bases and the J segment 2 bases; nucleotides outside the gene matches: 5. The CDR3 extends over 15 amino acids. CDR3 amino acids: CAWTRLAGAQETQYF. CDR3 bases: TGTGCCTGGACCCGACTAGCGGGGGCTCAAGAGACCCAGTACTTC.